The 18 T cell receptor beta chains below come from one sample, sequenced in a study of CD8 T cells in ankylosing spondylitis. Whole-study findings and limits: In ankylosing spondylitis blood, a motif of several highly homologous TCR beta variants appeared characteristic.

For these receptors, no antigen is known. Using its own MiXCR run on the 5' RACE reads, TCRdb lists one record per CDR3 protein. The sample consists of roughly 440,000 distinct CDR3 sequences, over 15% of them appearing once. Sequenced input: blood, either unsorted or a sorted T cell fraction (not recorded which). These TCRs come from a male donor with ankylosing spondylitis.

This clonotype was seen a handful of times. V is TRBV30 and J is TRBJ1-5, with D hard to call. The germline V gene encodes CDR1 GTSNPN and CDR2 SVGIG (reference sequence). V lost 1 base and J lost 3, with 7 bases in between. The CDR3 has 13 amino acids. In DNA, the CDR3 is TGTGCCTGGAGTGGAGGGCCCAATCAGCCCCAGCATTTT. Amino acids: CAWSGGPNQPQHF.

In DNA form, the CDR3 reads TGTGCCATATTAGCGGGGGGTTACAATGAGCAGTTCTTC. Translated, it gives CAILAGGYNEQFF. This sequence joins TRBV2 and TRBJ2-1, with 10 positions matching TRBD2. Germline V lookup: CDR1 SNHLY, CDR2 FYNNEI. The CDR3 is 13 amino acids. The J segment lost 4 bases and the V segment lost 10 bases, leaving 4 bases of the junction unmatched.

V and J are TRBV18 and TRBJ2-2; 10 bases match TRBD1. Looked up from germline, CDR1 is KGHSH and CDR2 is LQKENI. V shed 5 bases, J shed 4 bases, and the junction held 4 bases outside the gene matches. CDR3 size: 15 residues. This CDR3 is CASSIGTGATGELFF. CDR3 sequence (DNA): TGTGCCAGCTCAATCGGGACAGGGGCCACCGGGGAGCTGTTTTTT.

The sample holds a few counts of this clonotype. This chain connects TRBV2 to TRBJ2-3, with D perhaps TRBD1 (6 bases). Trimming left V 7 bases short and J 5 bases short, with 10 bases between. Germline V gene lookup returns CDR1 SNHLY and CDR2 FYNNEI. CDR3 length: 12 amino acids. This CDR3 is CASTKQGDTQYF. The CDR3 DNA is TGTGCCAGCACAAAACAGGGAGATACGCAGTATTTT.

The J gene is TRBJ2-5, the V gene TRBV14; 9 nucleotides align to TRBD1. CDR3 size: 18 residues. Germline CDR1 is SGHDN and CDR2 is FVKESK. V lost 0 bases, J lost 5 bases, and 13 bases stayed unmatched. The CDR3 DNA reads TGTGCCAGCAGCCAAGACCCGCACGGGACAGGGATTTTGGAGACCCAGTACTTC. It yields the protein CASSQDPHGTGILETQYF.

The chain couples TRBV30 to TRBJ2-3, with D uncertain. Trimming pared 8 bases from V and 4 bases from J, leaving 13 bases between. This CDR3 contains 12 residues. Germline CDR1 is GTSNPN and CDR2 is SVGIG (reference sequence). CDR3 amino acids: CAREASSDTQYF. CDR3 bases: TGTGCCCGAGAGGCTAGTTCAGATACGCAGTATTTT.

The chain is built from TRBV11-2 and TRBJ2-1; 8 bases map to TRBD1. V trimming: 5 bases; J trimming: 0 bases; junction bases outside the gene matches: 9. This CDR3 spans 17 amino acids. From germline, CDR1 is SGHAT and CDR2 FQNNGV. CDR3 residues: CASSGTGKGSSYNEQFF. CDR3 DNA: TGTGCCAGCAGCGGGACAGGAAAGGGGAGCTCCTACAATGAGCAGTTCTTC.

The chain recombines TRBV5-4 with TRBJ2-7; 7 positions agree with TRBD2. J gave up 4 bases and V 0 bases, and 19 bases lay outside the gene matches. The CDR3 sequence is 19 residues long. Germline assignment: CDR1 SGHNT and CDR2 YYREEE (reference sequence). The CDR3: CASSLGPTSSTRVPYEQYF. The CDR3, as DNA: TGTGCCAGCAGCTTGGGCCCGACTAGCTCAACCAGGGTTCCGTACGAGCAGTACTTC.

The chain employs TRBV3-1 and TRBJ1-1, with a possible D match to TRBD1 (6 bases). Germline V lookup: CDR1 LGHDT, CDR2 YNNKEL (reference sequence). The length of the CDR3 is 12 residues. V was trimmed by 5 bases and J by 7 bases, leaving 11 bases between them. The CDR3 region is CASSEPGHEAFF. The CDR3 DNA follows: TGTGCCAGCAGCGAACCGGGACATGAAGCTTTCTTT.

V is TRBV7-9 and J is TRBJ2-5, with D maybe TRBD1 (6 bases). The CDR3 covers 14 residues. Trimming removed 4 bases from V and 3 bases from J, with 12 bases in between. Germline V lookup: CDR1 SEHNR, CDR2 FQNEAQ (reference sequence). The CDR3 sequence is CASSSTSGEETQYF. The CDR3 coding sequence is TGTGCCAGCAGCTCCACATCAGGGGAAGAGACCCAGTACTTC.

This clonotype was observed a few times. The rearrangement joins TRBV4-2 to TRBJ1-6, with D maybe TRBD1 (5 bases). V was pared by 0 bases and J by 9 bases, with 15 bases between. CDR3 length equals 16 residues. Germline CDR1 is LGHNA and CDR2 is YNFKEQ. The CDR3 sequence: CASSQDLAFGGSPLHF. CDR3 coding DNA: TGTGCCAGCAGCCAAGATCTTGCTTTTGGGGGTTCACCCCTCCACTTT.

The chain links TRBV7-2 to TRBJ2-1, with D unresolved. V lost 3 bases to trimming and J lost 3 bases, with 6 bases between them. The V gene's germline CDR1 is SGHTA and CDR2 FQGNSA. The length of the CDR3 is 13 residues. DNA for the CDR3: TGTGCCAGCAGCTTCCCTTACTACAATGAGCAGTTCTTC. Protein product: CASSFPYYNEQFF.

The chain couples TRBV28 to TRBJ1-1; TRBD1 agrees at 8 bases. Germline V CDR1 and CDR2: MDHEN, SYDVKM. V was clipped by 5 bases and J by 3 bases; unmatched bases: 8. The CDR3 contains 15 residues. CDR3 bases: TGTGCCAGCAGTCCTCGGACAGGGCAAGACACTGAAGCTTTCTTT. Translated, it gives CASSPRTGQDTEAFF.

J is TRBJ2-1 and V is TRBV20-1; D is unresolved. CDR3 size: 14 residues. The V gene lost 5 bases and the J gene lost 0 bases, with 11 bases spanning the gap. In germline, CDR1 is DFQATT, CDR2 SNEGSKA (reference sequence). The CDR3 DNA sequence: TGCAGTGCTCTACCAGTGAGCTCCTACAATGAGCAGTTCTTC. Translation gives CSALPVSSYNEQFF.

Only a few counts were recorded for this clonotype. The chain carries TRBV20-1 and TRBJ1-6; D might be TRBD1 (6 bases). The CDR3 is 13 amino acids. V was shortened by 6 bases and J by 6 bases, with 12 bases between the two germline ends. Germline lookup yields CDR1 DFQATT and CDR2 SNEGSKA (reference sequence). As DNA, the CDR3 is TGCAGTGCGAGGGACACCTTTAATTCACCCCTCCACTTT. This encodes CSARDTFNSPLHF.

This chain joins TRBV7-6 and TRBJ2-7, with 7 bases that match TRBD2. Losses at the gene ends were 2 bases for V and 4 bases for J; bases not matched to a gene: 2. CDR1 is SGHVS, CDR2 FNYEAQ, per germline. The CDR3 spans 13 residues. The CDR3 coding sequence is TGTGCCAGCAGCTTAAGCGGGATGTACGAGCAGTACTTC. Translated, it gives CASSLSGMYEQYF.

This clonotype was observed a single time. The rearrangement joins TRBV5-8 to TRBJ1-3, with D unclear. The CDR3 loop spans 15 amino acids. V lost 5 bases and J lost 0, with 12 bases in between. Germline CDR1 SGHTS, CDR2 YDEGEE. CDR3 in DNA: TGTGCCAGCAGGGAACCGTTGGGCTCTGGAAACACCATATATTTT. Protein: CASREPLGSGNTIYF.

This clonotype was seen a handful of times. The V gene is TRBV5-6, the J gene TRBJ2-2, with a possible D match to TRBD1 (5 bases). The CDR3 runs 16 residues. V gave up 0 bases and J gave up 2 bases, with 11 bases separating them. Germline lookup yields CDR1 SGHDT and CDR2 YYEEEE. The CDR3 DNA reads as TGTGCCAGCAGCTTGGTGGTAGGGGATAACACCGGGGAGCTGTTTTTT. Protein sequence: CASSLVVGDNTGELFF.